This T cell receptor beta chain was documented in a study of control samples from healthy donors and cancer patients. Libraries were prepared by immunoSEQ multiplex PCR; TCRdb keeps only in-frame clonotypes and omits some of them. The sample has over 150,000 clones, 90% to 95% seen once. About this clone itself: The same CDR3 also results from other DNA sequences found in this sample.

Sequenced input: blood. The TCR originated in a woman aged 18-35 years in good health.

In DNA, the CDR3 is TGTGCCAGCAGCTTGTCAGGGGACACTGAAGCTTTCTTT. As protein: CASSLSGDTEAFF. V and J are TRBV5-5 and TRBJ1-1, with D perhaps TRBD1 (6 bases). The CDR3 has 13 amino acids. V lost 1 base, J lost 3 bases, and 7 bases lay in between. Looked up from germline, CDR1 is SGHKS and CDR2 is YYEKEE (reference sequence). Using reference TRBV5-5 and TRBJ1-1 for the parts outside the CDR3, the full variable domain is DAGVTQSPTHLIKTRGQQVTLRCSPISGHKSVSWYQQVLGQGPQFIFQYYEKEERGRGNFPDRFSARQFPNYSSELNVNALLLGDSALYLCASSLSGDTEAFFGQGTRLTVV.